These 5 T cell receptor beta chains were all obtained from the same sample, sequenced in a study of T cells in Graves' hyperthyroidism and ophthalmopathy. Using RNA transcripts as the source, TCR beta CDR3 regions were amplified. Primed by the HTBI set, a first-round RT-PCR was run on the TCR CDR3. From the multiplex PCR reads, TCRdb called clonotypes with MiXCR, one entry per CDR3 protein. The sample lists more than 550,000 distinct CDR3 sequences, roughly a sixth occurring once. Sequenced sample: blood. The receptor source for this set is a woman in her fifties or sixties with Graves' hyperthyroidism that later progressed to Graves' ophthalmopathy.

This clonotype occurred many times. The chain couples TRBV3-1 to TRBJ1-1; D unresolved. CDR1 is LGHDT, CDR2 YNNKEL, per germline (reference sequence). CDR3 length: 15 amino acids. Trimming took 4 bases from V and 1 from J, leaving 13 bases between them. The CDR3 is CASSPVGGGNTEAFF. The CDR3 nucleotides read TGTGCCAGCAGCCCGGTGGGTGGAGGGAACACTGAAGCTTTCTTT. Together with reference TRBV3-1 and TRBJ1-1, the CDR3 gives the full variable domain: DTAVSQTPKYLVTQMGNDKSIKCEQNLGHDTMYWYKQDSKKFLKIMFSYNNKELIINETVPNRFSPKSPDKAHLNLHINSLELGDSAVYFCASSPVGGGNTEAFFGQGTRLTVV.

Concerning this clonotype: A read error may explain this, as a much larger clone is one base away. This sequence joins TRBV7-2 and TRBJ1-5; perhaps TRBD1 as D (5 bases). CDR1 and CDR2 (germline): SGHTA, FQGNSA. This CDR3 has 19 residues. The CDR3 loop is CASSLSGRGAAYSNRPQHF. The CDR3 bases are TGTGCCAGCAGCTTATCGGGGAGGGGAGCCGCGTATAGCAATCGGCCCCAGCATTTT.

This clonotype has at least ten counts. The chain carries TRBV2 and TRBJ1-3, with a weak D call TRBD1 (5 bases). The V end lost 7 bases, the J end lost 0 bases, and 13 bases lay between the germline ends. The CDR3 is made up of 15 amino acids. In germline, CDR1 is SNHLY, CDR2 FYNNEI. CDR3 in amino acids: CASTPGGISGNTIYF. CDR3 nucleotide sequence: TGTGCCAGCACCCCTGGGGGGATCTCTGGAAACACCATATATTTT.

In its sample, this clonotype was seen many times. The chain links TRBV2 to TRBJ1-1; TRBD1 aligns across 9 bases. Unmatched junction bases numbered 6, after V lost 6 bases and J lost 13 bases. CDR3 size: 11 residues. Germline values: CDR1 SNHLY, CDR2 FYNNEI. DNA for the CDR3: TGTGCCAGCAGGATCCCGGGACAGGGTTTCTTT. Its translation: CASRIPGQGFF.

In this sample, this clonotype turned up many times. V is TRBV15 and J is TRBJ1-1; D not resolved. The CDR3 consists of 14 residues. The germline V gene encodes CDR1 LNHNV and CDR2 YYDKDF (reference sequence). V was shortened by 0 bases and J by 0 bases, with 5 bases between the two germline ends. In nucleotides, the CDR3 is TGTGCCACCAGCAGAGACCAGATGAACACTGAAGCTTTCTTT. It translates to CATSRDQMNTEAFF.